These 23 T cell receptor beta chains share one sample of origin, sequenced in a study of blood T cell repertoires in COVID-19. Using immunoSEQ multiplex PCR, the repertoire was profiled, and TCRdb retains in-frame clones only, with some absent. The data contain about 15,000 clones, approximately 88% of them singletons. Source material: peripheral blood. Every receptor here comes from a human donor with active COVID-19. The donor label of this sample is uncertain.

The chain combines TRBV14 with TRBJ1-1; a possible D gene is TRBD1 (5 bases). The V and J ends lost 3 bases and 6 bases respectively, with 11 bases between them. Germline-derived CDR1 and CDR2 are SGHDN and FVKESK. This CDR3 is built from 13 residues. The CDR3 sequence is CASSHGGIPEAFF. CDR3 bases: TGTGCCAGCAGCCATGGGGGGATCCCTGAAGCTTTCTTT.

This chain uses TRBV18 with TRBJ1-1; TRBD1 aligns across 8 bases. V trimming: 6 bases; J trimming: 0 bases; junction bases outside the gene matches: 9. The germline CDR1 and CDR2 sequences are KGHSH and LQKENI. The CDR3 runs 16 residues. As DNA, the CDR3 is TGTGCCAGCTCCAATACTAAGGACAGGGTGAACACTGAAGCTTTCTTT. It translates to CASSNTKDRVNTEAFF. The variable domain in full, with the rest retrieved from reference TRBV18 and TRBJ1-1, is NAGVMQNPRHLVRRRGQEARLRCSPMKGHSHVYWYRQLPEEGLKFMVYLQKENIIDESGMPKERFSAEFPKEGPSILRIQQVVRGDSAAYFCASSNTKDRVNTEAFFGQGTRLTVV.

The rearrangement uses TRBV9 and TRBJ2-7, with 11 nucleotides matching TRBD2. After removal of 3 bases from V and 3 bases from J, the junction contained 8 bases not matched to a gene. CDR3 length: 16 residues. Germline loops: CDR1 SGDLS, CDR2 YYNGEE. In DNA, the CDR3 is TGTGCCAGCAGCGGGGGTAGCGGGAGGGCCTTCTACGAGCAGTACTTC. Translated, it gives CASSGGSGRAFYEQYF.

V gene TRBV7-8 combines with J gene TRBJ2-5; D is ambiguous. The CDR3 covers 13 residues. Germline assignment: CDR1 SGHVS and CDR2 FQNEAQ. V shed 3 bases and J shed 2 bases, with 7 bases lying between them. The CDR3 nucleotides read TGTGCCAGCAGCTTTAGCCCTCAAGAGACCCAGTACTTC. This gives the protein CASSFSPQETQYF.

The chain links TRBV29-1 to TRBJ2-2, with 8 positions matching TRBD2. CDR3 length: 16 residues. The germline V gene encodes CDR1 SQVTM and CDR2 ANQGSEA. V gave up 0 bases and J gave up 1 base; unmatched junction bases: 4. The CDR3 nucleotides read TGCAGCGTTGAAGATCTGGGGACTAGGAACACCGGGGAGCTGTTTTTT. This encodes CSVEDLGTRNTGELFF.

This sequence joins TRBV6-1 and TRBJ2-7; possibly TRBD1 for D (5 bases). Germline values: CDR1 MNHNS, CDR2 SASEGT. Trimming removed 1 base at V and 4 bases at J, with 11 bases between. This CDR3 region has 14 residues. The CDR3 DNA sequence: TGTGCCAGCAGTGAAGTTCGGACATTGTACGAGCAGTACTTC. This gives the protein CASSEVRTLYEQYF.

The rearrangement joins TRBV4-3 to TRBJ2-3; 7 bases match TRBD2. V was pared by 4 bases and J by 2 bases, with 6 bases of the junction left unmatched. CDR3 size: 15 residues. Germline-derived CDR1 and CDR2 are LGHNA and YSLEER. The CDR3 nucleotides are TGCGCCAGCAGCCGCGGGGGTGCGGACACAGATACGCAGTATTTT. It yields the protein CASSRGGADTDTQYF.

The chain couples TRBV15 to TRBJ2-5; the match to TRBD2 covers 9 bases. J was trimmed by 14 bases and V by 3 bases; bases with no gene match: 4. Germline V lookup: CDR1 LNHNV, CDR2 YYDKDF (reference sequence). The CDR3 consists of 11 residues. The chain's CDR3 is CATSRFSGGYF. CDR3 in DNA: TGTGCCACCAGCAGGTTTAGCGGGGGTTACTTC.

The chain joins TRBV5-1 to TRBJ2-7; the D gene is possibly TRBD2 (5 bases). The ends were cut back, 3 bases at V and 7 bases at J, with 14 bases in the middle. The CDR3 has 13 residues. The V gene's germline CDR1 is SGHRS and CDR2 YFSETQ. This CDR3 reads CASSSGPGEEQYF. Here the CDR3 DNA reads TGCGCCAGCAGCTCGGGTCCCGGGGAAGAGCAGTACTTC. Combining the CDR3 with reference TRBV5-1 and TRBJ2-7 gives the whole variable domain KAGVTQTPRYLIKTRGQQVTLSCSPISGHRSVSWYQQTPGQGLQFLFEYFSETQRNKGNFPGRFSGRQFSNSRSEMNVSTLELGDSALYLCASSSGPGEEQYFGPGTRLTVT.

The V and J genes are TRBV2 and TRBJ1-1, with 7 positions matching TRBD1. V was clipped by 8 bases and J by 4 bases; unmatched bases: 4. In germline, CDR1 is SNHLY, CDR2 FYNNEI. This CDR3 has 12 residues. Written as DNA, the CDR3 is TGTGCCAGCGCGACAGGGAGCACTGAAGCTTTCTTT. As protein: CASATGSTEAFF.

The V gene is TRBV12-3 or TRBV12-4, the J gene TRBJ1-6; D is ambiguous. The CDR3 runs 13 residues. Between the trimmed V and J ends, which lost 6 bases and 9 bases, there was a span of 12 bases. This CDR3 is CASRDYTSSPLHF. The CDR3, as DNA: TGTGCCAGCAGAGATTATACTAGTTCACCCCTCCACTTT.

The chain combines TRBV7-2 with TRBJ2-7, with TRBD2 matching over 9 bases. The CDR3 loop spans 13 amino acids. The trim removed 6 bases at V and 12 bases at J, leaving 12 bases unmatched. Germline V CDR1 and CDR2: SGHTA, FQGNSA. The CDR3 DNA reads as TGTGCCAGCAGACCCCCGGGACTAGCCCCAATGTACTTC. It codes for CASRPPGLAPMYF.

The rearrangement links TRBV5-1 to TRBJ2-3, with D possibly TRBD2 on 6 matching bases. This CDR3 is 13 amino acids long. V shed 6 bases and J shed 6 bases, with 14 bases lying between them. CDR1 SGHRS and CDR2 YFSETQ come from the germline V gene. For the CDR3, the DNA is TGCGCCAGCAATACCCGCGCGGGGGATACGCAGTATTTT. This gives the protein CASNTRAGDTQYF.

The genes are TRBV28 and TRBJ1-4; maybe TRBD1 (6 bases). Trimming shortened V by 3 bases and J by 5 bases, and 19 bases separated the two germline ends. The CDR3 consists of 17 residues. From germline, CDR1 is MDHEN and CDR2 SYDVKM. The CDR3: CASSFYQGTLENEKLFF. CDR3 DNA sequence: TGTGCCAGCAGTTTTTATCAGGGGACACTTGAGAATGAAAAACTGTTTTTT.

The chain combines TRBV5-1 with TRBJ2-1, with 12 bases fitting TRBD2. The trim removed 5 bases at V and 7 bases at J, leaving 13 bases unmatched. Germline lookup yields CDR1 SGHRS and CDR2 YFSETQ. The CDR3 length is 17 residues. The CDR3 DNA reads TGCGCCAGCAGTTCTAAGAGGACTAGCGGGATGGGAAATGAGCAGTTCTTC. It is translated as CASSSKRTSGMGNEQFF.

The rearrangement uses TRBV19 and TRBJ2-7; D gene ambiguous. Trimming removed 5 bases from V and 1 base from J, with 3 bases in between. Germline V gene data show CDR1 as LNHDA and CDR2 as SQIVND (reference sequence). The CDR3 is 11 residues long. The CDR3 loop is CASSSSYEQYF. CDR3 DNA: TGTGCCAGTAGTTCTTCCTACGAGCAGTACTTC.

The rearrangement links TRBV9 to TRBJ1-1, with 8 bases that match TRBD1. V lost 4 bases, J lost 7 bases, and 6 bases stayed unmatched. CDR1 is SGDLS and CDR2 is YYNGEE in the germline V gene. The length of the CDR3 is 13 residues. CDR3 amino acids: CASSPRGTGEAFF. DNA for the CDR3: TGTGCCAGCAGCCCCCGGGGGACAGGTGAAGCTTTCTTT.

The chain couples TRBV10-3 to TRBJ2-7, with 11 nucleotides matching TRBD2. Germline CDR1 ENHRY, CDR2 SYGVKD. This CDR3 is built from 16 residues. V was clipped by 3 bases and J by 7 bases; unmatched bases: 11. CDR3 DNA: TGTGCCATCAGTGAACCTAGCGGGGGGCCTCGAGGGGAGCAGTACTTC. Protein: CAISEPSGGPRGEQYF.

The CDR3 coding sequence is TGTGCCAGCAGTCCCTCCCAGGGGGAAGTCGGTCAGCCCCAGCATTTT. Encoded protein: CASSPSQGEVGQPQHF. The V gene is TRBV27, the J gene TRBJ1-5, with 7 bases matching TRBD1. CDR3 length equals 16 residues. Germline V lookup: CDR1 MNHEY, CDR2 SMNVEV (reference sequence). V shed 5 bases, J shed 6 bases, and the junction held 13 bases outside the gene matches.

The V call is TRBV11-1, the J call TRBJ1-2; D gene unclear. The CDR3 has 15 amino acids. V lost 4 bases, J lost 0 bases, and 12 bases lay in between. The germline V gene has CDR1 SGHAT and CDR2 FQDESV (reference sequence). The CDR3 nucleotides read TGTGCCAGCAGCTCGAATGGGCAAGCTAACTATGGCTACACCTTC. Translation gives CASSSNGQANYGYTF.

The rearrangement links TRBV5-1 to TRBJ2-5, with TRBD1 matching 8 bases. Germline loops: CDR1 SGHRS, CDR2 YFSETQ. The CDR3 totals 16 residues. V shed 0 bases, J shed 3 bases, and the junction held 7 bases outside the gene matches. The CDR3 DNA is TGCGCCAGCAGCTTGGGACGGTCGACAGGGGAAGAGACCCAGTACTTC. Amino acid sequence: CASSLGRSTGEETQYF.

The V call is TRBV12-2, the J call TRBJ2-1; the table's D call of TRBD1 was not tested on the DNA. TRBV12-2 is labeled a pseudogene. This CDR3 is built from 13 residues. CDR3 loop: CASRLGRRPEQFF. CDR3 in DNA: TGTGCAAGTCGCTTAGGGCGCAGGCCTGAGCAGTTCTTC.

The chain is built from TRBV18 and TRBJ1-1, with D unclear. CDR3 length: 14 amino acids. Per germline, CDR1 KGHSH and CDR2 LQKENI. Trimming removed 3 bases from V and 1 base from J, with 9 bases in between. The CDR3 reads CASSPATRNTEAFF. Here the CDR3 DNA reads TGTGCCAGCTCACCCGCGACAAGGAACACTGAAGCTTTCTTT.